This T cell receptor (beta chain) was recorded in a study of blood T cell repertoires in COVID-19. The overall study: Collection of acute and convalescent COVID-19 samples took place in the United States, Italy and Spain. Sample material is recorded as cDNA or gDNA derived from T cells, B-cell-depleted T cells, or PBMCs.

CDR1 MRHNA and CDR2 SNTAGT come from the germline V gene. Deletions cut 2 bases from V and 9 bases from J, with 13 bases between. The CDR3 is made up of 13 amino acids. This clone was seen a few times. Per the study methods: Nucleated cell counts were estimated from reference gene primer amplification. Assay used: immunoSEQ multiplex PCR; TCRdb lists only in-frame clones, some missing. The V and J calls and the clone size are those of that table, but D and trimming were determined from the DNA. In the table there are about 90,000 clones, about nine tenths of which are singletons. The V and J genes are TRBV6-4 and TRBJ1-1, with D hard to call. This sequence was found in a man between 60 and 70 years old with acute or convalescent COVID-19. Material for sequencing was peripheral blood. The CDR3 bases are TGTGCCAGCAGTGACCTGCCAGGCCTCAAAGCTTTCTTT. Residues: CASSDLPGLKAFF.